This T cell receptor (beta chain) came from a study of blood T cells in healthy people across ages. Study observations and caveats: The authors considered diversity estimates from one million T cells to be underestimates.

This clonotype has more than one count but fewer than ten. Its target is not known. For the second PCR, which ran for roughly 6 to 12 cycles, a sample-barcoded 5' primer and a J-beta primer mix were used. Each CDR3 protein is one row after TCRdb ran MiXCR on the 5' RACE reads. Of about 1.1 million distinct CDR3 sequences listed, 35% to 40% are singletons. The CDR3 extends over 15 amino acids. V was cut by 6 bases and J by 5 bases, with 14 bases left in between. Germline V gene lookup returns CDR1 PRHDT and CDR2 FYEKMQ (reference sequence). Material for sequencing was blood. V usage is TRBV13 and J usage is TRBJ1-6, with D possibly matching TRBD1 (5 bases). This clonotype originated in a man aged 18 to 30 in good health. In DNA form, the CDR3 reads TGTGCCAGCAGTTACACCGGGACCAATAATTCACCCCTCCACTTT. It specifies CASSYTGTNNSPLHF. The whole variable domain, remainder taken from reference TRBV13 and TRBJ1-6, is AAGVIQSPRHLIKEKRETATLKCYPIPRHDTVYWYQQGPGQDPQFLISFYEKMQSDKGSIPDRFSAQQFSDYHSELNMSSLELGDSALYFCASSYTGTNNSPLHFGNGTRLTVT.